The rows below give T cell receptor beta chains drawn from one sample of a study of cytomegalovirus exposure and HLA in healthy donors. Profiling relied on immunoSEQ multiplex PCR, and the TCRdb table lists in-frame clones only, not all of them. The sample comprises approximately 160,000 clones, 80% of which are singletons, and 1% rests with the top ten. The sequencing sample was made of PBMCs. These receptors were obtained from a woman aged 45-60 years in good health and CMV-seropositive. The CDR3 runs from the conserved cysteine through the conserved F or W. A D gene is named only where the DNA matches it firmly. Clone size is not always given. Where it is, it says once, few, many or a class for expanded clones.

TRBJ2-1	.	15	TRBV9	.	TGTGCCAGCAGCGAGAGGGGGGGGCCTGAGAATGAGCAGTTCTTC	CASSERGGPENEQFF
TRBJ2-1	.	13	TRBV7-9	.	TGTGCCAGCAGCTTCCAGGGGAGTGGTGAGCAGTTCTTC	CASSFQGSGEQFF
TRBJ1-3	.	15	TRBV11-2	TRBD1	TGTGCCAGCAGCCGAGACGCAGGGGGAGGTAACACCATATATTTT	CASSRDAGGGNTIYF
TRBJ2-7	few	13	TRBV27	.	TGTGCCAGCAGTATAGATGACAGATACGAGCAGTACTTC	CASSIDDRYEQYF
TRBJ1-4	once	14	TRBV6-5	.	TGTGCCAGCAGTCCTGGACAGCCGTATGAAAAACTGTTTTTT	CASSPGQPYEKLFF
TRBJ2-2	.	14	TRBV27	TRBD2	TGTGCCAGCACCGCGGGAGCTATAGCCGGGGAGCTGTTTTTT	CASTAGAIAGELFF
TRBJ2-2	.	15	TRBV11-2	.	TGTGCCAGCAGCTTGTCCACACAGGGTGCCGGGGAGCTGTTTTTT	CASSLSTQGAGELFF
TRBJ2-3	.	16	TRBV6-5	.	TGTGCCAGCAGTTTTTCCGGGCGGGTGAGCACAGATACGCAGTATTTT	CASSFSGRVSTDTQYF
TRBJ2-3	few	13	TRBV11-1	.	TGTGCCAGCAGCGCGGACTACACAGATACGCAGTATTTT	CASSADYTDTQYF
TRBJ2-3	.	11	TRBV28	.	TGTGCCAGCAATTCGGGAGATACGCAGTATTTT	CASNSGDTQYF
TRBJ1-4	few	13	TRBV29-1	TRBD1	TGCAGCGTCACCGGGACAGGGGTGGAAAAACTGTTTTTT	CSVTGTGVEKLFF
TRBJ1-4	.	14	TRBV2	.	TGTGCCAGCAGTGTGGACAGATCTAATGAAAAACTGTTTTTT	CASSVDRSNEKLFF
TRBJ1-1	few	16	TRBV15	.	TGTGCCACCAGCAGAGAAGGCAGGGCCATGAACACTGAAGCTTTCTTT	CATSREGRAMNTEAFF
TRBJ2-7	.	12	TRBV29-1	.	TGCAGCGTTTCAGGGCTCTCCTACGAGCAGTACTTC	CSVSGLSYEQYF
TRBJ1-6	.	14	TRBV7-9	.	TGTGCCAGCAGCTTACCTACAGCCAATTCACCCCTCCACTTT	CASSLPTANSPLHF
TRBJ2-1	.	17	TRBV27	.	TGTGCCAGCAGTTTAAGTTTTTTTATGGGACAAAGCAGGGAGCAGTTCTTC	CASSLSFFMGQSREQFF
TRBJ1-2	.	14	TRBV11-1	.	TGTGCCAGCAGCCCCGGACTTCGGCCTTATGGCTACACCTTC	CASSPGLRPYGYTF
TRBJ1-3	.	14	TRBV4-2	TRBD1	TGTGCCAGCAGCTCCGGGACAGGTGGGAACACCATATATTTT	CASSSGTGGNTIYF
TRBJ2-7	.	14	TRBV5-4	.	TGTGCCAGCAGCTTAATAGGACAATCCTACGAGCAGTACTTC	CASSLIGQSYEQYF
TRBJ2-1	.	12	TRBV18	.	TGTGCCAGCTCACCCTCGTACAATGAGCAGTTCTTC	CASSPSYNEQFF
TRBJ2-7	.	16	TRBV7-9	.	TGTTCCAGCAGCTTAGGTTACGGACTGACCACCTACGAGCAGTACTTC	CSSSLGYGLTTYEQYF
TRBJ1-6	.	17	TRBV30	.	TGTGCCTGGAGACACCCGAGGCTGCTCGGGTCCAATTCACCCCTCCACTTT	CAWRHPRLLGSNSPLHF
TRBJ1-2	.	13	TRBV14	.	TGTGCCAGCAGCCAAGATAGAGGAGGCGGCTACACCTTC	CASSQDRGGGYTF
TRBJ1-2	.	13	TRBV7-6	.	TGTGCCAGCAGCTTCCCCAATAACTATGGCTACACCTTC	CASSFPNNYGYTF
TRBJ2-7	.	15	TRBV5-5	.	TGTGCCAGCAGCTTGGACCCCAGGGTGGCCTACGAGCAGTACTTC	CASSLDPRVAYEQYF
TRBJ1-6	.	15	TRBV6-5	.	TGTGCCAGCAGTTACTCGAGTCAGGTTTATTCACCCCTCCACTTT	CASSYSSQVYSPLHF
TRBJ2-4	.	15	TRBV29-1	.	TGCAGCGTTGAGAGTCACGGGGGGCGGACGGGCATTCAGTACTTC	CSVESHGGRTGIQYF
TRBJ2-5	.	13	TRBV15	.	TGTGCCACCAGCAGACGGGGCCAAGAGACCCAGTACTTC	CATSRRGQETQYF
TRBJ2-7	once	15	TRBV6-1	.	TGTGCCAGCATCTTGGTGACTAGGGGCAATTACGAGCAGTACTTC	CASILVTRGNYEQYF
TRBJ2-7	once	14	TRBV15	.	TGTGCCACCAGCAGAGATAGCAGGGGTTACGAGCAGTACTTC	CATSRDSRGYEQYF
TRBJ2-7	once	13	TRBV7-2	.	TGTGCCAGCAGCTTGCAGGGAAACTACGGGCAGTACTTC	CASSLQGNYGQYF
TRBJ1-1	.	13	TRBV19	.	TGTGCCAGTAGTCGGACACGAGACACTGAAGCTTTCTTT	CASSRTRDTEAFF
TRBJ1-4	.	14	TRBV5-4	.	TGTGCCAGCAGCCCCGGACAGCCTAATGAAAAACTGTTTTTT	CASSPGQPNEKLFF
TRBJ1-6	.	13	TRBV6-6	.	TGTGCCAGCAGTTACGAGGAGGGCAGGTCCCTCCACTTT	CASSYEEGRSLHF
TRBJ2-7	.	14	TRBV7-6	.	TGTGCCAGCAGCTTACTGGACACCGCCTACGAGCAGTACTTC	CASSLLDTAYEQYF
TRBJ1-2	.	15	TRBV27	.	TGTGCCAGCAGTTGGACGGGGTCGGGAGGGTATGGCTACACCTTC	CASSWTGSGGYGYTF
TRBJ2-6	.	15	TRBV13	.	TGTGCCAGCAGAAAACGGAGCTCTGGGGCCAACGTCCTGACTTTC	CASRKRSSGANVLTF
TRBJ2-1	once	15	TRBV5-1	TRBD2	TGCGCCAGCAGCGCGACTAGCGGGAGCCAAGGTGAGCAGTTCTTC	CASSATSGSQGEQFF
TRBJ2-5	.	15	TRBV11-1	.	TGTGCCAGCAGCCGACTAGGAGATGAGGGAGAGACCCAGTACTTC	CASSRLGDEGETQYF
TRBJ2-3	.	14	TRBV5-1	.	TGCGCCAGCAGCTCAGGGGAATCCACAGATACGCAGTATTTT	CASSSGESTDTQYF
TRBJ1-1	.	15	TRBV7-7	.	TGTGCTAGCAGCTTATTTGAGGGATCGAACACTGAAGCTTTCTTT	CASSLFEGSNTEAFF
TRBJ2-7	few	11	TRBV29-1	TRBD1	TGCAGCGCTCTAACAGGGGGCGAGCAGTACTTC	CSALTGGEQYF
TRBJ1-2	.	17	TRBV28	TRBD1	TGTGCCAGCAGTACTTTTTGGGGACAGGGTAGTAACTATGGCTACACCTTC	CASSTFWGQGSNYGYTF
TRBJ1-5	.	15	TRBV11-2	.	TGTGCCAGCAGCTTAAACAGGTGGGGCAATCAGCCCCAGCATTTT	CASSLNRWGNQPQHF
TRBJ2-3	.	18	TRBV5-1	TRBD2	TGCGCCAGCAGCTTGGAGGGGCCGACTAGCGGGTATACAGATACGCAGTATTTT	CASSLEGPTSGYTDTQYF
TRBJ2-1	.	16	TRBV29-1	TRBD2	TGCAGCGTTGAGAGAGCGGGAGGGCGATTATACAATGAGCAGTTCTTC	CSVERAGGRLYNEQFF
TRBJ2-1	many	13	TRBV7-6	.	TGTGCCAGCAGCTTAGCTAGGGGAACTGAGCAGTTCTTC	CASSLARGTEQFF
TRBJ1-5	.	15	TRBV4-3	.	TGCGCCAGCAGCCAAGATAATGGGCCAAGACAGCCCCAGCATTTT	CASSQDNGPRQPQHF
TRBJ2-3	.	16	TRBV9	.	TGTGCCAGCAGCACCCGTCTAACGAAAGGCACAGATACGCAGTATTTT	CASSTRLTKGTDTQYF